This T cell receptor (beta chain) comes out of a study of T cell repertoires in cytomegalovirus infection. In TCRdb, the reads were re-called with MiXCR into one record per CDR3 protein. Among about 310,000 distinct CDR3 sequences listed, roughly 17% were seen once. Points on this clonotype: At one end the junction does not follow the germline gene, possibly because of a read error.

The CDR3 extends over 14 amino acids. Germline CDR1 MNHEY, CDR2 SVGAGI. This TCR derives from a human donor in good health (CMV status not recorded). Some clones in this sample may be carry-over from other donors' samples. Sequencing used PBMCs. J is TRBJ1-2 and V is TRBV6-5, with TRBD1 as a possible D gene (5 bases). This chain's CDR3 is CASSMTGGNSGYTF. CDR3 DNA: TGTGCCAGCAGCATGACCGGGGGAAACTCTGGCTACACCTTC.